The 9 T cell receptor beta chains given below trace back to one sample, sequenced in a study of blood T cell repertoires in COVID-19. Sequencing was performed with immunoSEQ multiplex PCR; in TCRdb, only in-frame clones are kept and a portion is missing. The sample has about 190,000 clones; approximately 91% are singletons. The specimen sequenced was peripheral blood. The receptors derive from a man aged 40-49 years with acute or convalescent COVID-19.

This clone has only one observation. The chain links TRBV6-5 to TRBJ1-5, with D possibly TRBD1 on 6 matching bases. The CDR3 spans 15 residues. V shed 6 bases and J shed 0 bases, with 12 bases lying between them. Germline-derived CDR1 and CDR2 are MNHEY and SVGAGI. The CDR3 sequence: CASRGQGGSNQPQHF. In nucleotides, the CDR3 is TGTGCCAGCAGAGGCCAAGGGGGTAGCAATCAGCCCCAGCATTTT.

For the CDR3, the DNA is TGTGCCACCAGTGACGCTAGTACCTCTCCCCAGACCCAGTACTTC. This sequence encodes CATSDASTSPQTQYF. This chain uses TRBV24-1 with TRBJ2-5; D gene uncertain. V was clipped by 4 bases and J by 6 bases, with 17 bases between them. The CDR3 has 15 residues. Germline CDR1 reads KGHDR; CDR2 reads SFDVKD.

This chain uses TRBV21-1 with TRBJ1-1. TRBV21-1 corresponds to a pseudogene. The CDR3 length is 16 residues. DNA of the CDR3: TGTGCCAGCAGCGGTCACTTAGCTACAATTCGCACTGAAGCTTTCTTT. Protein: CASSGHLATIRTEAFF.

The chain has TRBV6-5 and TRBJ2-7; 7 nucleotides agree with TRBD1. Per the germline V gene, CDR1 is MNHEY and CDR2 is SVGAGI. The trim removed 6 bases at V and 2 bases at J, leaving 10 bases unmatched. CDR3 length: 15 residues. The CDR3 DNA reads TGTGCCAGCAGCGGAACAGGGGCCTCTACCTACGAGCAGTACTTC. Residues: CASSGTGASTYEQYF.

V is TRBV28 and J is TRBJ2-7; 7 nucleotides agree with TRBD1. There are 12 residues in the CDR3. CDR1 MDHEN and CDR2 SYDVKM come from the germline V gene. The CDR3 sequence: CAAGGFAYEQYF. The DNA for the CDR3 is TGTGCTGCAGGGGGATTCGCCTACGAGCAGTACTTC.

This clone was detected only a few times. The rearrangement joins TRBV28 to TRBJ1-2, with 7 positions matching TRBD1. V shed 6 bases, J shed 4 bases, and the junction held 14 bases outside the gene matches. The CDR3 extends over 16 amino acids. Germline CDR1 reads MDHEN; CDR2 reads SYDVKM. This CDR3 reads CASSDHEKTGLYGYTF. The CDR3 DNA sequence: TGTGCCAGCAGCGATCACGAGAAGACAGGGCTCTATGGCTACACCTTC.

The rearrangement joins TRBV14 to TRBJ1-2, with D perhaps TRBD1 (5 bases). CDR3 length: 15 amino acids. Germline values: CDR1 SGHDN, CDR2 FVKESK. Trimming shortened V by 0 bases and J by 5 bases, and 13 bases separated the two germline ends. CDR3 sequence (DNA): TGTGCCAGCAGCCAAGACTATGACAGACCGTATGGCTACACCTTC. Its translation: CASSQDYDRPYGYTF.

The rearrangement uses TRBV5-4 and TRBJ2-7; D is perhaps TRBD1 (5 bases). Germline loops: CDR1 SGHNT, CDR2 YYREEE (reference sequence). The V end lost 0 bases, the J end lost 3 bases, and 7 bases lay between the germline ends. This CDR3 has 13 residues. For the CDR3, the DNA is TGTGCCAGCAGCTTGGAGGGGAACTACGAGCAGTACTTC. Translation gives CASSLEGNYEQYF.

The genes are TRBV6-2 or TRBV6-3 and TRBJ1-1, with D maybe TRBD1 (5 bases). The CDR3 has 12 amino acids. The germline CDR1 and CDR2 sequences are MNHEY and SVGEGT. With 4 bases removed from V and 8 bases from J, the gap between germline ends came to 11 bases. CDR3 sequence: CASSWGTWEAFF. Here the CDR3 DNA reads TGTGCCAGCAGTTGGGGCACGTGGGAAGCTTTCTTT.